This T cell receptor (beta chain) was captured by sequencing in a study of long-term antiretroviral therapy in people with HIV. Participants living with HIV all received treatment in the United States. Broader study findings: ART adherence, viral resistance and therapy changes were undocumented. Controls had broader CDR3 length ranges than HIV repertoires did. All time points showed a repertoire dominated by clones expanded before ART.

A v3.0 immunoSEQ assay was performed at survey level. Data came from immunoSEQ multiplex PCR; TCRdb stores just in-frame clones and leaves some out. Among under 12,000 clones listed, roughly four fifths were seen once. For this clone: Its cognate antigen is unknown.

The input for sequencing was unsorted PBMCs, taken 7 to 7.5 years after starting antiretroviral therapy. The origin of this receptor is a man aged 45 to 65 with HIV.

The CDR3 DNA reads as TGCGCCAGCAGCTATACTTCGAGCTCCTACAATGAGCAGTTCTTC. It yields the protein CASSYTSSSYNEQFF. The chain is built from TRBV5-1 and TRBJ2-1, with no clear D. The ends were cut back, 3 bases at V and 0 bases at J, with 10 bases in the middle. The CDR3 runs to 15 residues. Germline CDR1 is SGHRS and CDR2 is YFSETQ. The full variable domain, its missing parts supplied by reference TRBV5-1 and TRBJ2-1, is KAGVTQTPRYLIKTRGQQVTLSCSPISGHRSVSWYQQTPGQGLQFLFEYFSETQRNKGNFPGRFSGRQFSNSRSEMNVSTLELGDSALYLCASSYTSSSYNEQFFGPGTRLTVL.